Below are 5 T cell receptor beta chains sequenced from a single sample in a study of monozygotic twins with inflammatory bowel disease. After re-calling the 5' RACE reads, TCRdb lists one entry per CDR3 protein, DNA absent. This sample contains 300,000 to 450,000 distinct CDR3 sequences. The sequenced material came from blood. Receptors were obtained from a human donor with ulcerative colitis or Crohn's disease, or a healthy co-twin of an affected twin (not recorded which).

The genes are TRBV5-1 and TRBJ2-6; the TCRdb D gene call, TRBD1, has no DNA to confirm it. Per germline, CDR1 SGHRS and CDR2 YFSETQ. This CDR3 comprises 18 residues. The CDR3 loop is CASSLRDRGPLGANVLTF. Complete variable domain (other parts from reference TRBV5-1 and TRBJ2-6): KAGVTQTPRYLIKTRGQQVTLSCSPISGHRSVSWYQQTPGQGLQFLFEYFSETQRNKGNFPGRFSGRQFSNSRSEMNVSTLELGDSALYLCASSLRDRGPLGANVLTFGAGSRLTVL.

The chain recombines TRBV12-3 or TRBV12-4 with TRBJ1-5; TCRdb returns TRBD1, unconfirmable since there is no DNA. CDR3 length: 14 amino acids. The CDR3 is CASSGQNSNQPQHF.

The chain employs TRBV20-1 and TRBJ1-1; lacking DNA, the TRBD1 call made by TCRdb goes unchecked. This CDR3 has 15 residues. The V gene's germline CDR1 is DFQATT and CDR2 SNEGSKA (reference sequence). This chain's CDR3 is CSARDTRGWDTEAFF.

The chain recombines TRBV7-3 with TRBJ2-1; the TCRdb D gene call, TRBD2, has no DNA to confirm it. CDR3 size: 16 residues. The germline V gene has CDR1 SGHTA and CDR2 FQGTGA. This CDR3 reads CASSLEPMTRINEQFF.

The chain combines TRBV7-2 with TRBJ2-3. The CDR3 has 14 amino acids. Germline CDR1 and CDR2: SGHTA and FQGNSA. The CDR3 sequence is CASSFYGELDTQYF.